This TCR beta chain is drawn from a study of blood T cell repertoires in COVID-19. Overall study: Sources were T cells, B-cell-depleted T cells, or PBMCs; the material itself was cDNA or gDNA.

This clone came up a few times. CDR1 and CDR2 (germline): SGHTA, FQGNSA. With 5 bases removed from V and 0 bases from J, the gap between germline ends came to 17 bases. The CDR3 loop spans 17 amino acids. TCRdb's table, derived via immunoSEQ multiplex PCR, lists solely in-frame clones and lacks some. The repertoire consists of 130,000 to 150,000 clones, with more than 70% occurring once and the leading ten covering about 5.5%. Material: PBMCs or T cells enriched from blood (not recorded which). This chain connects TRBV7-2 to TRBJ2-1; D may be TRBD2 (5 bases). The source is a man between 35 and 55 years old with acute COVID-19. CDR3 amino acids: CASSLQLGHSSYNEQFF. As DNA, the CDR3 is TGTGCCAGCAGCCTCCAACTAGGGCATAGCTCCTACAATGAGCAGTTCTTC.